The 12 T cell receptor beta chains listed next were all sequenced from one sample in a study of blood T cell repertoires in COVID-19. Some clones are missing from TCRdb's copy, which holds only in-frame ones; the method was immunoSEQ multiplex PCR. The table records 490,000 or so clones, over 75% of them present only once. Sequenced material: PBMCs or T cells enriched from blood (not recorded which). The receptors shown here come from a woman between 40 and 55 years old who had recovered from COVID-19.

The V call is TRBV9, the J call TRBJ2-5; D unresolved. The germline V and J ends were trimmed by 3 bases and 0 bases, with 12 bases remaining between them. The CDR3 has 15 amino acids. The germline CDR1 and CDR2 sequences are SGDLS and YYNGEE. As DNA, the CDR3 is TGTGCCAGCAGCGAGATAGCCTTCAACCAAGAGACCCAGTACTTC. This gives the protein CASSEIAFNQETQYF.

This clone was counted once. The chain recombines TRBV5-1 with TRBJ2-5; 7 bases match TRBD1. This CDR3 comprises 15 residues. CDR1 is SGHRS and CDR2 is YFSETQ in the germline V gene. The V and J ends lost 4 bases and 1 base, in that order; junction bases with no gene match: 7. As DNA, the CDR3 is TGCGCCAGCAGCAAACGGGACAGTCCCCAAGAGACCCAGTACTTC. Protein: CASSKRDSPQETQYF.

The chain couples TRBV7-9 to TRBJ2-7; 7 nucleotides agree with TRBD1. Germline V CDR1 and CDR2: SEHNR, FQNEAQ (reference sequence). This CDR3 comprises 15 residues. V trimming: 3 bases; J trimming: 2 bases; junction bases outside the gene matches: 7. Here the CDR3 reads CASSFGTASTYEQYF. CDR3 in DNA: TGTGCCAGCAGCTTCGGGACAGCAAGCACCTACGAGCAGTACTTC.

The chain carries TRBV23-1 and TRBJ2-7; D is unclear. TRBV23-1 is sorted into the ORF group, with uncertain function. Trimming took 3 bases from V and 2 from J, leaving 8 bases between them. The length of the CDR3 is 13 residues. The CDR3 spells CASSHVQTYEQYF. CDR3 bases: TGCGCCAGCAGTCACGTTCAGACCTACGAGCAGTACTTC.

A remark on this clone: Different DNA sequences within this sample yield the same CDR3. This chain uses TRBV19 with TRBJ2-3; 7 bases line up with TRBD1. The junction had 3 bases not matched to a gene; V was cut back by 3 bases and J by 6 bases. Germline V gene data show CDR1 as LNHDA and CDR2 as SQIVND (reference sequence). The CDR3 runs 13 residues. Written as DNA, the CDR3 is TGTGCCAGTAGTATCGACAGGGCGGATACGCAGTATTTT. Translating gives CASSIDRADTQYF. Looking up the rest from reference TRBV19 and TRBJ2-3 gives the full variable domain: DGGITQSPKYLFRKEGQNVTLSCEQNLNHDAMYWYRQDPGQGLRLIYYSQIVNDFQKGDIAEGYSVSREKKESFPLTVTSAQKNPTAFYLCASSIDRADTQYFGPGTRLTVL.

The chain carries TRBV5-4 and TRBJ1-1; a weak D match, TRBD1 (5 bases). The germline V and J ends were trimmed by 3 bases and 1 base, with 10 bases remaining between them. Looked up from germline, CDR1 is SGHNT and CDR2 is YYREEE (reference sequence). The CDR3 runs 14 residues. In DNA form, the CDR3 reads TGTGCCAGCAGCTGGTACACAGGGAACACTGAAGCTTTCTTT. Translating it yields CASSWYTGNTEAFF.

To note about this clone: Mismatch with germline at one junction end may stem from a read error. The chain links TRBV28 to TRBJ2-7, with TRBD2 identical over 14 bases. Germline V lookup: CDR1 MDHEN, CDR2 SYDVKM. The CDR3 spans 14 residues. CDR3 sequence reads: CASSSRLAGGRAIF. Here the CDR3 DNA reads TGTGCCAGCAGTTCTCGACTAGCGGGAGGGCGGGCAATCTTC.

This rearrangement joins TRBV9 to TRBJ2-2; 11 nucleotides align to TRBD2. The CDR3 runs to 16 residues. From germline, CDR1 is SGDLS and CDR2 YYNGEE. Trimming took 2 bases from V and 1 from J; bases not matched to a gene: 1. The CDR3: CASSVGTSGNTGELFF. CDR3 sequence (DNA): TGTGCCAGCAGCGTCGGGACTAGCGGGAACACCGGGGAGCTGTTTTTT.

V usage is TRBV30 and J usage is TRBJ2-3, with 10 bases aligning to TRBD2. Germline CDR1 is GTSNPN and CDR2 is SVGIG (reference sequence). J gave up 0 bases and V 2 bases, and 5 bases lay outside the gene matches. The CDR3 loop spans 16 amino acids. The CDR3 nucleotides read TGTGCCTGGAGTACGGGGACTAGCGCCAGCACAGATACGCAGTATTTT. This gives the protein CAWSTGTSASTDTQYF.

Of note for this clone: Relative to the germline gene, one junction end is altered; a read error may explain this. The chain's CDR3 is CASSQAGTIIPTDTIYF. DNA for the CDR3: TGTGCCAGCAGTCAAGCCGGGACTATCATTCCAACTGACACCATATATTTT. This sequence joins TRBV3-1 (or the pseudogene TRBV3-2) and TRBJ1-3; D perhaps matches TRBD1 (5 bases). The CDR3 totals 17 residues. From germline, CDR1 is LGHDT and CDR2 YNNKEL (reference sequence).

The chain joins TRBV18 to TRBJ2-2; D may be TRBD2 (6 bases). Trimming left V 5 bases short and J 0 bases short, with 13 bases between. From germline, CDR1 is KGHSH and CDR2 LQKENI. The CDR3 spans 16 residues. The CDR3 loop is CASSVQRVANTGELFF. The CDR3 DNA is TGTGCCAGCTCAGTCCAGCGGGTCGCGAACACCGGGGAGCTGTTTTTT.

The chain employs TRBV19 and TRBJ2-1, with D possibly being TRBD2 (7 bases). Per the germline V gene, CDR1 is LNHDA and CDR2 is SQIVND (reference sequence). The V end lost 4 bases, the J end lost 6 bases, and 10 bases lay between the germline ends. The CDR3 length is 13 residues. CDR3 residues: CASSNGGRNEQFF. The CDR3 DNA reads TGTGCCAGTAGTAACGGGGGGCGCAATGAGCAGTTCTTC.